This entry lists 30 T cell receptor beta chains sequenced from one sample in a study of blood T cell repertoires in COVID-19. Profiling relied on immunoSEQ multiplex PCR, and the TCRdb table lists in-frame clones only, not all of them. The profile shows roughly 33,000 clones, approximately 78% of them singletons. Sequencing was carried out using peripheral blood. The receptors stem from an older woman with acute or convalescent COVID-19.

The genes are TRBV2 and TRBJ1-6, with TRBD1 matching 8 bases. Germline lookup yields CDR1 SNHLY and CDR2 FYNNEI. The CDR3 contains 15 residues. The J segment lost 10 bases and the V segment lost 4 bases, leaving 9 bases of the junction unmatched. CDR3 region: CASSVPGQGFSPLHF. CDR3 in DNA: TGTGCCAGCAGTGTCCCCGGACAGGGCTTCTCACCCCTCCACTTT.

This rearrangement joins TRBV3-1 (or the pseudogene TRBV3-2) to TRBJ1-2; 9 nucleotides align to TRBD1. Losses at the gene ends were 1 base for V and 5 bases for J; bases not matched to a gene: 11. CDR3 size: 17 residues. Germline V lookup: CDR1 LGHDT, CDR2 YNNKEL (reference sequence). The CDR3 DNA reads TGTGCCAGCAGCCAAGTTGGGACAGGGCTGAGAGGTTATGGCTACACCTTC. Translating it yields CASSQVGTGLRGYGYTF.

In DNA form, the CDR3 reads TGTGCCAGTTCCGGGACAGGGTTTAATTCACCCCTCCACTTT. The encoded protein is CASSGTGFNSPLHF. The chain joins TRBV6-5 to TRBJ1-6, with 9 bases fitting TRBD1. V dropped 9 bases and J dropped 6; count of bases not matched to a gene: 6. Germline CDR1 MNHEY, CDR2 SVGAGI. The CDR3 loop spans 14 amino acids.

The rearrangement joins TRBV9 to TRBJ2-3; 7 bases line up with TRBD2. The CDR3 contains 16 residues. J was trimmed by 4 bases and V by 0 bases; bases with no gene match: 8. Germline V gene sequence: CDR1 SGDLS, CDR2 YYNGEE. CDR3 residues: CASSVEGGGGADTQYF. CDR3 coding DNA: TGTGCCAGCAGCGTAGAAGGTGGGGGAGGGGCAGATACGCAGTATTTT.

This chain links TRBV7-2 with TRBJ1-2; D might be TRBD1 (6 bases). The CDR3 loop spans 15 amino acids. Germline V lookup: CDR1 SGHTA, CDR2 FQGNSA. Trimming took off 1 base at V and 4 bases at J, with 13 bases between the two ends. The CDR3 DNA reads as TGTGCCAGCAGCTTAGATTGGGGGGGCACCTATGGCTACACCTTC. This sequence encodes CASSLDWGGTYGYTF.

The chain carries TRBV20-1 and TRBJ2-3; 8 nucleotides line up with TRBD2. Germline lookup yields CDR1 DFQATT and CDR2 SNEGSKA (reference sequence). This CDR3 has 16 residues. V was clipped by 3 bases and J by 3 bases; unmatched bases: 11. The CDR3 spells CSASASSGGGTDTQYF. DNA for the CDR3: TGCAGTGCTAGTGCCTCCAGCGGGGGTGGAACAGATACGCAGTATTTT.

In nucleotides, the CDR3 is TGCGCCAGCAGCTTGGTCGACAGGGCCACTTCCTACGAGCAGTACTTC. Translating it yields CASSLVDRATSYEQYF. The gene calls are TRBV5-1 and TRBJ2-7; 7 nucleotides align to TRBD1. V gave up 0 bases and J gave up 1 base; unmatched junction bases: 7. The CDR3 length is 16 residues. CDR1 and CDR2 (germline): SGHRS, YFSETQ.

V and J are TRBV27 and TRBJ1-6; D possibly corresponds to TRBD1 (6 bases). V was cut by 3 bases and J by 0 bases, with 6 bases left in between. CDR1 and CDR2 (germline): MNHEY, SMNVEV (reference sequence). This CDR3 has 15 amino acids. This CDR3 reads CASSLTGSYNSPLHF. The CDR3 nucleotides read TGTGCCAGCAGTTTGACAGGCTCCTATAATTCACCCCTCCACTTT.

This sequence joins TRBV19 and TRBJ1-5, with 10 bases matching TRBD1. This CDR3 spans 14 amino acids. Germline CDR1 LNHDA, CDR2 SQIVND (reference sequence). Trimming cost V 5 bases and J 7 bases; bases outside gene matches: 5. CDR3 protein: CASSSGTGEQPQHF. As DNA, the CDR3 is TGTGCCAGTAGTTCCGGGACAGGGGAGCAGCCCCAGCATTTT.

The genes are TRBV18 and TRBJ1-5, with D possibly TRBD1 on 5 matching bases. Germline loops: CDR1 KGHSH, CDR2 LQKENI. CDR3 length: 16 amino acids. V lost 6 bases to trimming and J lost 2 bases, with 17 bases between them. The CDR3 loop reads CASSHDRAGRNQPQHF. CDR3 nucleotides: TGTGCCAGCTCCCACGACCGGGCAGGGCGCAATCAGCCCCAGCATTTT.

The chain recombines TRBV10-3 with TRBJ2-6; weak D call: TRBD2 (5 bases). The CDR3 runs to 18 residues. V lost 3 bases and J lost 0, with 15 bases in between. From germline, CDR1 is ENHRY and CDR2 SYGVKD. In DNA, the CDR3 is TGTGCCATCAGTGAACGTAGGCCCGGGGACTCTGGGGCCAACGTCCTGACTTTC. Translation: CAISERRPGDSGANVLTF.

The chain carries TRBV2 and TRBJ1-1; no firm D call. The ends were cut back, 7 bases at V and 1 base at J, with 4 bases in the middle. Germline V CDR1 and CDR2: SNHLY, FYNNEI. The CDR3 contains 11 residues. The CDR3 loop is CASTGNTEAFF. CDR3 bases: TGTGCCAGCACGGGGAACACTGAAGCTTTCTTT. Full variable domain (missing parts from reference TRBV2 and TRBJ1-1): EPEVTQTPSHQVTQMGQEVILRCVPISNHLYFYWYRQILGQKVEFLVSFYNNEISEKSEIFDDQFSVERPDGSNFTLKIRSTKLEDSAMYFCASTGNTEAFFGQGTRLTVV.

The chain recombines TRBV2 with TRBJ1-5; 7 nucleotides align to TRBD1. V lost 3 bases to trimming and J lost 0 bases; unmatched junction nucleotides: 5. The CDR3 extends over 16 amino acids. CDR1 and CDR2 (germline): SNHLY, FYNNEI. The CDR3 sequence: CASSDQGGFSNQPQHF. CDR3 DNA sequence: TGTGCCAGCAGTGACCAGGGGGGATTTAGCAATCAGCCCCAGCATTTT.

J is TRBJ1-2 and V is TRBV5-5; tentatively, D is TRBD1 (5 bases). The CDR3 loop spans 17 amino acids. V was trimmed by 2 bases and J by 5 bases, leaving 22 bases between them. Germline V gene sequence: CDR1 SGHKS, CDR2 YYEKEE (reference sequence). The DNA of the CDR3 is TGTGCCAGCAGCTTAGTGGGGGGAACAGCATCAAGTTATGGCTACACCTTC. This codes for CASSLVGGTASSYGYTF.

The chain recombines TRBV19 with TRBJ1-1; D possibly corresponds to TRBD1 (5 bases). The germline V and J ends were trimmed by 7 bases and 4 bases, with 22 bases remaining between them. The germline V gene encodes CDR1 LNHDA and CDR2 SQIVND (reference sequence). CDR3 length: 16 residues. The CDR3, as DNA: TGTGCCAGTAATACACCGGGGGAGTTGTTTGGCACTGAAGCTTTCTTT. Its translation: CASNTPGELFGTEAFF.

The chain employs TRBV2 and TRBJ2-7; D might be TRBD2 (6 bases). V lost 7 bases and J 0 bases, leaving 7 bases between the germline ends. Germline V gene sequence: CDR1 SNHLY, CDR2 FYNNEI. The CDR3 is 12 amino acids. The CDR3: CASTGLSYEQYF. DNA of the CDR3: TGTGCCAGCACGGGACTCTCCTACGAGCAGTACTTC.

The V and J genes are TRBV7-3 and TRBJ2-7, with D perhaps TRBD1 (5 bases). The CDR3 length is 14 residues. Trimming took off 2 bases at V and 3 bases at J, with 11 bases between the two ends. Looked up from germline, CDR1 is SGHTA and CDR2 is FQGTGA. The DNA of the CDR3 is TGTGCCAGCAGCTTACAGGGAAATTTCTACGAGCAGTACTTC. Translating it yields CASSLQGNFYEQYF.

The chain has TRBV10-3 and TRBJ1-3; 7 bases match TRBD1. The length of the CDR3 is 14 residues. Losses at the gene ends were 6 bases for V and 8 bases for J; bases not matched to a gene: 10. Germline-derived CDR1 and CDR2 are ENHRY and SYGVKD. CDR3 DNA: TGTGCCATCAGGTGGGGACAGTTAACGGACACCATATATTTT. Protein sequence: CAIRWGQLTDTIYF.

CDR3 in amino acids: CASTRKGQETQYF. The CDR3 coding sequence is TGTGCCAGCACCCGGAAGGGGCAAGAGACCCAGTACTTC. The chain combines TRBV3-1 (or the pseudogene TRBV3-2) with TRBJ2-5, with D perhaps TRBD1 (5 bases). The germline gives CDR1 LGHDT, CDR2 YNNKEL (reference sequence). Trimming took off 7 bases at V and 2 bases at J, with 11 bases between the two ends. This CDR3 region has 13 residues.

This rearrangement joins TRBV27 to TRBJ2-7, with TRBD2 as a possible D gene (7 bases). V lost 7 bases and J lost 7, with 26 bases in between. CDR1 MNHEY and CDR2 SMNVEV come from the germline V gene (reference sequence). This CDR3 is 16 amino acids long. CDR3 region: CASTPRGAGRGIEQYF. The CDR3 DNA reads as TGTGCCAGCACCCCACGGGGGGCAGGACGGGGGATTGAGCAGTACTTC.

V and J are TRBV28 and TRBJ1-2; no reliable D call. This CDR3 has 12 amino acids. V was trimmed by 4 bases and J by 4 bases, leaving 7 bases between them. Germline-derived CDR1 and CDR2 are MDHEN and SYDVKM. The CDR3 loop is CASSSSSYGYTF. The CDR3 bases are TGTGCCAGCAGTTCTAGTAGCTATGGCTACACCTTC.

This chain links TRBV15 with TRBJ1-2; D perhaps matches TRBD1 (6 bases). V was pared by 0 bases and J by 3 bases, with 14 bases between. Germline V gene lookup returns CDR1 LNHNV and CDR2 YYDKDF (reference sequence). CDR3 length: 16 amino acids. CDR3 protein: CATSRDWSGGDYGYTF. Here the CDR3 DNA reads TGTGCCACCAGCAGAGATTGGAGTGGGGGCGACTATGGCTACACCTTC.

The CDR3 DNA sequence: TGTGCCAGCAGCTTAGGGGAGTGGGAACAAGAGACCCAGTACTTC. Translation: CASSLGEWEQETQYF. The chain combines TRBV7-2 with TRBJ2-5, with a weak D call TRBD2 (5 bases). The CDR3 is 15 residues long. CDR1 SGHTA and CDR2 FQGNSA come from the germline V gene. V lost 1 base to trimming and J lost 2 bases, with 11 bases between them.

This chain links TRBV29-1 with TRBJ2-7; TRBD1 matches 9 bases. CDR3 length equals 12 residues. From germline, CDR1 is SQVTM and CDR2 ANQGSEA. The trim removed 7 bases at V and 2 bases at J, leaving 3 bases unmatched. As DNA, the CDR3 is TGCAGCGCAAGGACAGGGGCCTACGAGCAGTACTTC. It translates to CSARTGAYEQYF.

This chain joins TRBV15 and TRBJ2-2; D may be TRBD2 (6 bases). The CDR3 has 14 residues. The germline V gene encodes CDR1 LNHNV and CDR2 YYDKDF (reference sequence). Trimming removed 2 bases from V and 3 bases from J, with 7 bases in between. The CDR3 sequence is CATSRQRDTGELFF. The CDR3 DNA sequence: TGTGCCACCAGCAGACAGCGGGACACCGGGGAGCTGTTTTTT.

The CDR3 sequence is CASSYGQGPTDTQYF. The CDR3 region has the DNA TGTGCCAGCAGCTACGGACAGGGTCCCACAGATACGCAGTATTTT. This chain connects TRBV5-4 to TRBJ2-3, with TRBD1 identical over 8 bases. The germline V gene has CDR1 SGHNT and CDR2 YYREEE (reference sequence). This CDR3 contains 15 residues. With 3 bases clipped from V and 2 bases from J, the junction kept 5 bases outside the gene matches.

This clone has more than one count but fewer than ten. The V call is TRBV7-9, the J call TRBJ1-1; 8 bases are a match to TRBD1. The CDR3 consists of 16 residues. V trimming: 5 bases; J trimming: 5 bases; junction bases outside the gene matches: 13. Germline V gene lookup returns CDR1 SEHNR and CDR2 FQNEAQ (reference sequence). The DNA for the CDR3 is TGTGCCAGCAGCGACTCAGACAGGGGAGGTCGGACTGAAGCTTTCTTT. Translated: CASSDSDRGGRTEAFF.

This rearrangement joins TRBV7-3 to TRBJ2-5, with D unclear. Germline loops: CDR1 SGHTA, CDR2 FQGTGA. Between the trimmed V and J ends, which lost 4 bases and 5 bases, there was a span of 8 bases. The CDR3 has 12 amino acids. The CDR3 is CASSSYGETQYF. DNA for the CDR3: TGTGCCAGCAGCTCATACGGGGAGACCCAGTACTTC. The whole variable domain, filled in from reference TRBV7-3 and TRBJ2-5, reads GAGVSQTPSNKVTEKGKYVELRCDPISGHTALYWYRQSLGQGPEFLIYFQGTGAADDSGLPNDRFFAVRPEGSVSTLKIQRTERGDSAVYLCASSSYGETQYFGPGTRLLVL.

CDR3 coding DNA: TGTGCCAGCTCCCCCGGGACAGGGGATATTCTTGAAGCTTTCTTT. Encoded protein: CASSPGTGDILEAFF. This chain connects TRBV18 to TRBJ1-1; 10 bases line up with TRBD1. Germline trimming cut 6 bases from V and 7 bases from J; bases unmatched to any gene: 11. Germline loops: CDR1 KGHSH, CDR2 LQKENI. The CDR3 loop spans 15 amino acids. The full variable domain, with the rest looked up from reference TRBV18 and TRBJ1-1, is NAGVMQNPRHLVRRRGQEARLRCSPMKGHSHVYWYRQLPEEGLKFMVYLQKENIIDESGMPKERFSAEFPKEGPSILRIQQVVRGDSAAYFCASSPGTGDILEAFFGQGTRLTVV.

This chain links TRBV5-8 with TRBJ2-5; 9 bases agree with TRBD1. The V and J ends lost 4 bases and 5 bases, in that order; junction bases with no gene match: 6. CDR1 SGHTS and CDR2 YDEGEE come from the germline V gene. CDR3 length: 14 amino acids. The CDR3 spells CASSPDRGDETQYF. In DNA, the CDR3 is TGTGCCAGCAGCCCAGACAGGGGGGACGAGACCCAGTACTTC.